These 6 T cell receptor beta chains were all obtained from the same sample, sequenced in a study of cytomegalovirus exposure and HLA in healthy donors. PCR was performed using 60 Vbeta and 13 Jbeta primers. Libraries were prepared by immunoSEQ multiplex PCR; TCRdb keeps only in-frame clonotypes and omits some of them. The sample shows 90,000 to 95,000 clones, around three quarters of them seen only once. The sequencing sample was made of PBMCs. The receptors originated from a man aged 30-40 years in good health and CMV-seronegative.

The chain employs TRBV7-6 and TRBJ2-7; D possibly corresponds to TRBD1 (6 bases). The CDR3 runs 14 residues. Germline CDR1 SGHVS, CDR2 FNYEAQ. Trimming cost V 1 base and J 6 bases, with 13 bases left between them. Here the CDR3 DNA reads TGTGCCAGCAGCTTAGATGGGCAGGGGCGCGAGCAGTACGTC. Encoded protein: CASSLDGQGREQYV.

The chain has TRBV4-3 and TRBJ2-2, with TRBD2 matching 9 bases. With V trimmed by 0 bases and J by 7 bases, 9 bases remained unmatched. The CDR3 covers 17 residues. The germline CDR1 and CDR2 sequences are LGHNA and YSLEER. This CDR3 is CASSQDPGGGGFGELFF. CDR3 DNA: TGCGCCAGCAGCCAAGATCCTGGCGGGGGGGGCTTCGGGGAGCTGTTTTTT.

This clone appeared a few times. The chain is built from TRBV6-6 and TRBJ2-7, with D tentatively TRBD2 (5 bases). The CDR3 is 14 residues long. Germline values: CDR1 MNHNY, CDR2 SVGAGI (reference sequence). Trimming took off 5 bases at V and 4 bases at J, with 15 bases between the two ends. The CDR3 region is CASSDPTRVYEQYV. The DNA of the CDR3 is TGTGCCAGCAGTGACCCCACGCGGGTTTACGAGCAGTACGTC.

The chain carries TRBV25-1 and TRBJ1-5; 7 bases fit TRBD1. With V trimmed by 6 bases and J by 0 bases, 5 bases remained unmatched. Germline CDR1 reads MGHDK; CDR2 reads SYGVNS. The CDR3 spans 15 residues. As DNA, the CDR3 is TGTGCCAGCAGCGAGGGACAGCCTAGCAATCAGCCCCAGCATTTT. Its protein product is CASSEGQPSNQPQHF.

The chain recombines TRBV27 with TRBJ2-2, with TRBD2 matching over 7 bases. Germline V gene data show CDR1 as MNHEY and CDR2 as SMNVEV (reference sequence). This CDR3 comprises 15 residues. V gave up 1 base and J gave up 7 bases; unmatched junction bases: 6. CDR3 sequence: CASSLWEGLDGELFF. DNA of the CDR3: TGTGCCAGCAGTTTATGGGAGGGGTTGGACGGGGAGCTGTTTTTT.

The chain is built from TRBV19 and TRBJ2-7; 10 bases align to TRBD1. This CDR3 spans 14 amino acids. V was clipped by 11 bases and J by 5 bases; unmatched bases: 12. Germline V CDR1 and CDR2: LNHDA, SQIVND (reference sequence). The CDR3 reads CAGHSGQGWHEQYF. DNA for the CDR3: TGTGCCGGACACTCGGGACAGGGGTGGCACGAGCAGTACTTC.